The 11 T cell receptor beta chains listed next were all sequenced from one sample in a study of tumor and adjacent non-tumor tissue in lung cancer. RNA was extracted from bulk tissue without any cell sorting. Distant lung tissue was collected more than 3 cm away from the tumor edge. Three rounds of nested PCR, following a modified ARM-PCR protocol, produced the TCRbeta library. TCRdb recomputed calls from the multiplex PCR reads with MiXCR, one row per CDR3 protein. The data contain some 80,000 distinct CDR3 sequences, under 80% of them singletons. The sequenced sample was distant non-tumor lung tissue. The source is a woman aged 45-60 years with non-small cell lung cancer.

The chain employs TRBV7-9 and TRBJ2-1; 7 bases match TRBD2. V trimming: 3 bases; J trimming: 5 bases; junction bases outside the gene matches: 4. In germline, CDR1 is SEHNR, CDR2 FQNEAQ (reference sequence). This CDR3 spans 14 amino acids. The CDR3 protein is CASSFGGGHNEQFF. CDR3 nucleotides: TGTGCCAGCAGCTTTGGGGGAGGGCACAATGAGCAGTTCTTC.

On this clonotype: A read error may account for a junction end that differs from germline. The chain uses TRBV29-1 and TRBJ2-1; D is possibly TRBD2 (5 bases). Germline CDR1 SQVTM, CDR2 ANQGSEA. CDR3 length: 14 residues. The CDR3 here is CSVKGWQAGSEQFF. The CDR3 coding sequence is TGTAGCGTTAAGGGCTGGCAGGCCGGAAGTGAGCAGTTCTTC.

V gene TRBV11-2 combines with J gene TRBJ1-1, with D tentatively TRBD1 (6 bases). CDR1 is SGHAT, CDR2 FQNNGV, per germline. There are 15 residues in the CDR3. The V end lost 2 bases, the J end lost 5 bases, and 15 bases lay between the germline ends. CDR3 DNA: TGTGCCAGCAGCTTAAAGCCAGGGGCGAATACTGAAGCTTTCTTT. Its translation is CASSLKPGANTEAFF.

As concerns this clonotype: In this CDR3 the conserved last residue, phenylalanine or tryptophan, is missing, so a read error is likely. CDR3 sequence (DNA): TGTGCCAGCAGTCGCTCGGACAGTCAAGAGACCCAGTACTTG. Its translation is CASSRSDSQETQYL. The chain carries TRBV6-6 and TRBJ2-5, with a tentative D call TRBD1 (6 bases). Germline-derived CDR1 and CDR2 are MNHNY and SVGAGI (reference sequence). This CDR3 has 14 residues. V was cut by 5 bases and J by 2 bases, with 12 bases left in between.

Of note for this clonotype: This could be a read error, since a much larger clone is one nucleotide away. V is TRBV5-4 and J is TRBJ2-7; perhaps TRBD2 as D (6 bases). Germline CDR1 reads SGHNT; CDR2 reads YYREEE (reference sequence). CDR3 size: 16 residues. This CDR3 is CVSTPSLRDSPRGQYF. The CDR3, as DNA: TGTGTCAGCACCCCTTCCCTCCGGGACTCTCCCCGGGGGCAGTACTTC.

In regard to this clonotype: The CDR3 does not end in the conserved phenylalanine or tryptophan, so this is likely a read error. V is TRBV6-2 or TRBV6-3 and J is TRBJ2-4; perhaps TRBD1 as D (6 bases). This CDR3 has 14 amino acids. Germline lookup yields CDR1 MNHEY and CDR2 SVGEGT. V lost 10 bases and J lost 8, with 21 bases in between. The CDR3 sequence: CANRNPRQEDIQYL. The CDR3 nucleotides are TGTGCCAACAGAAACCCGAGACAGGAGGACATTCAGTACTTG.

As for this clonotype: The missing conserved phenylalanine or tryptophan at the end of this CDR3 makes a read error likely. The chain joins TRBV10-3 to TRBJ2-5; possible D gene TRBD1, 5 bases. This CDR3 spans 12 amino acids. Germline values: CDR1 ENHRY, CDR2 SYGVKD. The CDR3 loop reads CAVRTTQETQYL. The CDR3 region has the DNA TGTGCTGTCCGGACAACGCAAGAGACCCAGTACTTG.

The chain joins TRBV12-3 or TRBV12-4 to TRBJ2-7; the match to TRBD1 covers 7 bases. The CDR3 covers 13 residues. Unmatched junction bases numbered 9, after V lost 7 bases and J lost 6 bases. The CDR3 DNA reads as TGTGCCAGCACTCGGGACAGCCAAGGCGAGCAGTACTTC. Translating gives CASTRDSQGEQYF.

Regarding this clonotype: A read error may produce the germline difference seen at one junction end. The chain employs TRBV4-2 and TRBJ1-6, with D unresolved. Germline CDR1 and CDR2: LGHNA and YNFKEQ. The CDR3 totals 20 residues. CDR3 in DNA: TGTGCTAGCAGCCAATCTCGCCCCCGTTCCGACTCGTCCTGTAATTCACCCTTCCACTTT. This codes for CASSQSRPRSDSSCNSPFHF.

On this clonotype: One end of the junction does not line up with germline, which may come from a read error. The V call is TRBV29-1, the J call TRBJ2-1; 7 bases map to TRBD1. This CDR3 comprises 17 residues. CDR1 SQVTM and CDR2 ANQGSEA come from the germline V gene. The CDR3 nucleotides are TGCAGCGCTGAAGGGGGAGACAGGGTGGTGCCCTACGATGAGCAGTTCTTC. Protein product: CSAEGGDRVVPYDEQFF.

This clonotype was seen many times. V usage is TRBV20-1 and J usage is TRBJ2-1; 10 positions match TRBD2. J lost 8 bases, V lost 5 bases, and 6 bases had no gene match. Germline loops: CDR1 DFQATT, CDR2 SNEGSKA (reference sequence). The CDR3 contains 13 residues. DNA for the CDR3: TGCAGTGCTCTAGCGGGAGCTCGGGATGAGCAGTTCTTC. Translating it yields CSALAGARDEQFF.